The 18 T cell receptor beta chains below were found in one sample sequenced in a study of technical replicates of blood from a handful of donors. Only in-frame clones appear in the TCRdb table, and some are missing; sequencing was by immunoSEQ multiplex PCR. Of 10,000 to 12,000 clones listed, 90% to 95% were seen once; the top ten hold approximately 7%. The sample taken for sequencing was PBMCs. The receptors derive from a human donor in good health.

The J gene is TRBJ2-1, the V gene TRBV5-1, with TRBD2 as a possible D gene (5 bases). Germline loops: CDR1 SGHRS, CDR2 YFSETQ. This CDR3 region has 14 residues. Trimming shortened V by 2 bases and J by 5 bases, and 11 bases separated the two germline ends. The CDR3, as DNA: TGCGCCAGCAGCTTTAATAGCGCGAACAATGAGCAGTTCTTC. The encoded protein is CASSFNSANNEQFF.

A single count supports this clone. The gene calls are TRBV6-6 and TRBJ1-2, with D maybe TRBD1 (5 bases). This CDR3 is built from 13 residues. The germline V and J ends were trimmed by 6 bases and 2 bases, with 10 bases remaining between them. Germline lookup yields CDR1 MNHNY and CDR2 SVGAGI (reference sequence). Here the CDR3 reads CASSKGLNYGYTF. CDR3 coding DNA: TGTGCCAGCAGCAAGGGACTCAACTATGGCTACACCTTC.

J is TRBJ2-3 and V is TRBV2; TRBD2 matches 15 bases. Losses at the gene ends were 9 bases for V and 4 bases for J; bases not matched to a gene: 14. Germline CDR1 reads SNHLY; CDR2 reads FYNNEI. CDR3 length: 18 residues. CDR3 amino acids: CARTSSGLAGGEADTQYF. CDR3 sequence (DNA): TGTGCCAGAACCTCCTCGGGACTAGCGGGAGGCGAAGCAGATACGCAGTATTTT.

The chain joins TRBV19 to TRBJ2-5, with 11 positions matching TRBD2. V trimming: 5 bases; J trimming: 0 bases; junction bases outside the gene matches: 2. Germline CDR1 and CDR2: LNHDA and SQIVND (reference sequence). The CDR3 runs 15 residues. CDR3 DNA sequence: TGTGCCAGTAGTGCGGGACTAGCGGACCAAGAGACCCAGTACTTC. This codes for CASSAGLADQETQYF.

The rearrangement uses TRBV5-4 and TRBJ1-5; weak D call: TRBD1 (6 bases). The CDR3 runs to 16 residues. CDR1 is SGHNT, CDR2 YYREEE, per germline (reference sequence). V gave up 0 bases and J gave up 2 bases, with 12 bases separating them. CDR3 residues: CASSLGGGQGNQPQHF. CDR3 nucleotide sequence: TGTGCCAGCAGCTTGGGGGGGGGCCAGGGCAATCAGCCCCAGCATTTT.

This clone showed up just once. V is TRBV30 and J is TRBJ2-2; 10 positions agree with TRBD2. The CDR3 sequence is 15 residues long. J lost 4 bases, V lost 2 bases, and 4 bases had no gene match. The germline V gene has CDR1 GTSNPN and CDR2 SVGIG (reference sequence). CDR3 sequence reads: CAWSPGLAITGELFF. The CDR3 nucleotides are TGTGCCTGGAGTCCGGGACTAGCGATCACCGGGGAGCTGTTTTTT.

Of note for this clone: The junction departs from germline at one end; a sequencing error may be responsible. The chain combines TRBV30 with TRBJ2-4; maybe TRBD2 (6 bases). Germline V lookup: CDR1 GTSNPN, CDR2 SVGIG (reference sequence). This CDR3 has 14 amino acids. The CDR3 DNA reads TGTGCCTGGAGTGTAGGAGGGCCAGTGACTATCTTAGGCTTC. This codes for CAWSVGGPVTILGF. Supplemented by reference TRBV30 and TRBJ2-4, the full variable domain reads SQTIHQWPATLVQPVGSPLSLECTVEGTSNPNLYWYRQAAGRGLQLLFYSVGIGQISSEVPQNLSASRPQDRQFILSSKKLLLSDSGFYLCAWSVGGPVTILGFGAGTRLSVL.

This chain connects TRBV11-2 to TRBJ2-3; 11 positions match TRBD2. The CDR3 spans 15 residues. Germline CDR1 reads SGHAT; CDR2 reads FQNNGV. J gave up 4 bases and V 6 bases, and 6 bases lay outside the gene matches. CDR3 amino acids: CASSTSGGGSDTQYF. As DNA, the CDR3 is TGTGCCAGCAGTACTAGCGGGGGAGGGTCAGATACGCAGTATTTT.

This CDR3 reads CASSLLGSGSPQGQFF. The DNA for the CDR3 is TGTGCCAGCAGCTTACTTGGTAGCGGGAGTCCCCAGGGGCAGTTCTTC. The chain employs TRBV7-8 and TRBJ2-1; 9 nucleotides match TRBD2. The CDR3 spans 16 residues. Germline V gives CDR1 SGHVS, CDR2 FQNEAQ. The V gene end was trimmed by 2 bases and the J gene end by 12 bases; junction bases not matched to a gene: 14. Full variable domain (rest looked up from reference TRBV7-8 and TRBJ2-1): GAGVSQSPRYKVAKRGQDVALRCDPISGHVSLFWYQQALGQGPEFLTYFQNEAQLDKSGLPSDRFFAERPEGSVSTLKIQRTQQEDSAVYLCASSLLGSGSPQGQFFGPGTRLTVL.

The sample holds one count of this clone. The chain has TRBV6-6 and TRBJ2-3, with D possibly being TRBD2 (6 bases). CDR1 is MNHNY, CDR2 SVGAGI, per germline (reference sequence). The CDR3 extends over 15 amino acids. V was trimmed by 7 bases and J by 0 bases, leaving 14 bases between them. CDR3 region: CASTQSRGSTDTQYF. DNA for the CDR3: TGTGCCAGCACCCAATCCCGGGGGAGCACAGATACGCAGTATTTT.

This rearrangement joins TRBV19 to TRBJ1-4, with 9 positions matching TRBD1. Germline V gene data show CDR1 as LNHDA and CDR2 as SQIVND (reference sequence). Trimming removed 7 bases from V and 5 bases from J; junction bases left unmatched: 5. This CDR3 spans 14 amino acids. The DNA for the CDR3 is TGTGCCAGTAAAAGGGGACAGGGCAATGAAAAACTGTTTTTT. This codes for CASKRGQGNEKLFF.

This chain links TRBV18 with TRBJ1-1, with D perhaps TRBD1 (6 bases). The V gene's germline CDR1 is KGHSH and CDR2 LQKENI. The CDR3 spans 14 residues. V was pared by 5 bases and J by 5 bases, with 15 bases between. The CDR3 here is CASSGQIGRTEAFF. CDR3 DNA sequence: TGTGCCAGCTCAGGACAGATCGGGAGGACTGAAGCTTTCTTT.

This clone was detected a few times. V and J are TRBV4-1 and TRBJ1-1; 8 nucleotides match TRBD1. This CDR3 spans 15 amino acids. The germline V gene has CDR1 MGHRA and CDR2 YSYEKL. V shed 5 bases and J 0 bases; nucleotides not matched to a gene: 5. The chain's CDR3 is CASSEGTGLNTEAFF. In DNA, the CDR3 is TGCGCCAGCAGCGAAGGGACAGGTTTGAACACTGAAGCTTTCTTT.

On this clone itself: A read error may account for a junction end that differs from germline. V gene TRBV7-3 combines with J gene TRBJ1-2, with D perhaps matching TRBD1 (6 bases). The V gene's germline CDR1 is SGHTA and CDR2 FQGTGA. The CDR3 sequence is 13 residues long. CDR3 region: CASSLPPDSRLFF. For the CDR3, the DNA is TGTGCCAGCAGCTTACCCCCGGACAGCCGACTTTTCTTC.

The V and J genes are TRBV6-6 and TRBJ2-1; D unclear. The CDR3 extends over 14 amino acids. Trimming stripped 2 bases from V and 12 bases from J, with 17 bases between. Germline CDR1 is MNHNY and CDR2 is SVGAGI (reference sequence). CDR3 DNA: TGTGCCAGCAGTTACGATCATTTGACTGTGGGGCAGTTCTTC. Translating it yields CASSYDHLTVGQFF.

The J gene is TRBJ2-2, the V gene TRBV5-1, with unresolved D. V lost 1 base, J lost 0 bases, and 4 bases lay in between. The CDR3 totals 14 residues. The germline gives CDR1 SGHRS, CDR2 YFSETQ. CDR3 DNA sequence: TGCGCCAGCAGCTTGTCAGCGAACACCGGGGAGCTGTTTTTT. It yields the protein CASSLSANTGELFF.

The DNA of the CDR3 is TGTGCCAGCAGATCGGGACAGCTCGAACCCTACGAGCAGTACTTC. Residues: CASRSGQLEPYEQYF. V is TRBV28 and J is TRBJ2-7, with 7 bases identical to TRBD1. This CDR3 region has 15 residues. Germline V gene lookup returns CDR1 MDHEN and CDR2 SYDVKM. With V trimmed by 6 bases and J by 2 bases, 10 bases remained unmatched.

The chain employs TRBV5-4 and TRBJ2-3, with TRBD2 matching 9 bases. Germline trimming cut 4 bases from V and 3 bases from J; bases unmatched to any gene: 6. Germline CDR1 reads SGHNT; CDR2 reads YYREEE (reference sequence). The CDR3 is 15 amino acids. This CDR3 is CASSNPSGKTDTQYF. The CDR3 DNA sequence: TGTGCCAGCAGCAACCCTAGCGGGAAAACAGATACGCAGTATTTT.